This is a list of T cell receptor beta chains from one sample in a study of blood T cell repertoires in COVID-19. Profiled with immunoSEQ multiplex PCR; TCRdb holds only in-frame clones, not every one. The table has roughly 92,000 clones, 70% to 90% seen once. The sequencing input was peripheral blood. The source of these receptors is a human donor with acute or convalescent COVID-19. The donor label of this sample is uncertain. CDR3s include the opening cysteine and the closing phenylalanine or tryptophan. The D gene is left open where the match is weak. Clone size is not always given. Where it is, it says once, few, many or a class for expanded clones.

CDR3aa: CASSPREGGPTDTQYF
CDR3nt: TGTGCCAGCAGCCCCCGCGAGGGGGGGCCCACAGATACGCAGTATTTT
abundance: .
j_gene: TRBJ2-3
d_gene: .
v_gene: TRBV5-4

CDR3aa: CASSQEGHSGVYNEQFF
CDR3nt: TGTGCCAGCAGCCAAGAAGGTCATAGCGGGGTCTACAATGAGCAGTTCTTC
abundance: .
j_gene: TRBJ2-1
d_gene: TRBD2
v_gene: TRBV4-2

CDR3aa: CAISEATYEQYF
CDR3nt: TGTGCCATCAGTGAAGCAACCTACGAGCAGTACTTC
abundance: .
j_gene: TRBJ2-7
d_gene: .
v_gene: TRBV10-3

CDR3aa: CASRRTETNEKLFF
CDR3nt: TGTGCCAGCAGGAGGACAGAGACTAATGAAAAACTGTTTTTT
abundance: .
j_gene: TRBJ1-4
d_gene: .
v_gene: TRBV6-7

CDR3aa: CASNPPSKDNEQYF
CDR3nt: TGTGCCAGCAACCCTCCCTCCAAGGACAACGAGCAGTACTTC
abundance: .
j_gene: TRBJ2-7
d_gene: .
v_gene: TRBV28

CDR3aa: CASSEAGQGARSGANVLTF
CDR3nt: TGTGCCAGCAGTGAAGCTGGACAGGGGGCGCGCTCTGGGGCCAACGTCCTGACTTTC
abundance: .
j_gene: TRBJ2-6
d_gene: TRBD1
v_gene: TRBV6-1

CDR3aa: CASSETDRLNTEAFF
CDR3nt: TGTGCCAGCAGTGAAACGGACAGATTGAACACTGAAGCTTTCTTT
abundance: once
j_gene: TRBJ1-1
d_gene: .
v_gene: TRBV25-1

CDR3aa: CASSPPGTVYEQYF
CDR3nt: TGTGCCAGCTCACCACCGGGGACAGTCTACGAGCAGTACTTC
abundance: .
j_gene: TRBJ2-7
d_gene: TRBD1
v_gene: TRBV18

CDR3aa: CASSPTGYTEAFF
CDR3nt: TGTGCCAGCAGTCCTACAGGGTACACTGAAGCTTTCTTT
abundance: .
j_gene: TRBJ1-1
d_gene: .
v_gene: TRBV12-3/TRBV12-4

CDR3aa: CAWQWATEAFF
CDR3nt: TGTGCCTGGCAGTGGGCTACTGAAGCTTTCTTT
abundance: few
j_gene: TRBJ1-1
d_gene: .
v_gene: TRBV30

CDR3aa: CASSARGWGGELFF
CDR3nt: TGCGCCAGCAGTGCGAGGGGGTGGGGCGGGGAGCTGTTTTTT
abundance: .
j_gene: TRBJ2-2
d_gene: .
v_gene: TRBV10-2

CDR3aa: CASSSEDRGRQPQHF
CDR3nt: TGTGCCAGCAGCTCCGAGGACAGGGGGCGTCAGCCCCAGCATTTT
abundance: .
j_gene: TRBJ1-5
d_gene: TRBD1
v_gene: TRBV7-3

CDR3aa: CAWSAIRTSGGLGTDTQYF
CDR3nt: TGTGCCTGGAGTGCCATTAGGACTAGCGGGGGGCTTGGCACAGATACGCAGTATTTT
abundance: .
j_gene: TRBJ2-3
d_gene: TRBD2
v_gene: TRBV30

CDR3aa: CAISRDTYYEQYF
CDR3nt: TGTGCCATCAGTCGGGACACCTACTACGAGCAGTACTTC
abundance: .
j_gene: TRBJ2-7
d_gene: .
v_gene: TRBV10-3

CDR3aa: CASSLQGSSYNEQFF
CDR3nt: TGTGCCAGCTCCCTCCAGGGGAGCTCCTACAATGAGCAGTTCTTC
abundance: .
j_gene: TRBJ2-1
d_gene: .
v_gene: TRBV18

CDR3aa: CASSHHSMNTEAFF
CDR3nt: TGTGCCAGCAGCCACCACAGTATGAACACTGAAGCTTTCTTT
abundance: .
j_gene: TRBJ1-1
d_gene: .
v_gene: TRBV3-1/TRBV3-2

CDR3aa: CASSRQGSETQYF
CDR3nt: TGTGCCAGTAGTAGACAGGGGTCGGAGACCCAGTACTTC
abundance: .
j_gene: TRBJ2-5
d_gene: TRBD1
v_gene: TRBV19

CDR3aa: CASSYQGNTEAFF
CDR3nt: TGTGCCAGCAGTTATCAGGGGAACACTGAAGCTTTCTTT
abundance: once
j_gene: TRBJ1-1
d_gene: .
v_gene: TRBV11-3

CDR3aa: CATLNPTGDNQPQHF
CDR3nt: TGTGCCACCCTTAACCCGACAGGGGACAATCAGCCCCAGCATTTT
abundance: .
j_gene: TRBJ1-5
d_gene: TRBD1
v_gene: TRBV28

CDR3aa: CASSYSDRGLYGYTF
CDR3nt: TGTGCCAGCAGTTACTCGGACAGGGGGCTCTATGGCTACACCTTC
abundance: .
j_gene: TRBJ1-2
d_gene: TRBD1
v_gene: TRBV6-5

CDR3aa: CASSRGGFYNSPLHF
CDR3nt: TGTGCCAGCAGCCGCGGGGGCTTCTATAATTCACCCCTCCACTTT
abundance: .
j_gene: TRBJ1-6
d_gene: .
v_gene: TRBV3-1/TRBV3-2

CDR3aa: CASSLWRGRYEQYF
CDR3nt: TGTGCCAGCAGTTTGTGGCGGGGTCGCTACGAGCAGTACTTC
abundance: .
j_gene: TRBJ2-7
d_gene: .
v_gene: TRBV28

CDR3aa: CASRAGTSSSAGELFF
CDR3nt: TGTGCCAGCAGGGCAGGGACTAGCTCCTCCGCCGGGGAGCTGTTTTTT
abundance: .
j_gene: TRBJ2-2
d_gene: TRBD2
v_gene: TRBV2

CDR3aa: CASSVGDRAYEQYF
CDR3nt: TGTGCCAGCAGCGTAGGGGACAGGGCCTACGAGCAGTACTTC
abundance: once
j_gene: TRBJ2-7
d_gene: TRBD1
v_gene: TRBV9

CDR3aa: CASSHTTGGVLYNEQFF
CDR3nt: TGTGCCAGCAGCCATACCACAGGGGGTGTTCTTTACAATGAGCAGTTCTTC
abundance: .
j_gene: TRBJ2-1
d_gene: TRBD1
v_gene: TRBV3-1/TRBV3-2

CDR3aa: CASSFLPRVDTQYF
CDR3nt: TGTGCCAGCAGTTTTCTTCCCAGGGTCGATACGCAGTATTTT
abundance: .
j_gene: TRBJ2-3
d_gene: .
v_gene: TRBV27

CDR3aa: CASSVTGTLEAFF
CDR3nt: TGTGCCAGCAGCGTCACAGGTACGCTTGAAGCTTTCTTT
abundance: .
j_gene: TRBJ1-1
d_gene: .
v_gene: TRBV7-9

CDR3aa: CASSRGLPQPYGYTF
CDR3nt: TGTGCCAGCAGCCGGGGCCTTCCCCAACCCTATGGCTACACCTTC
abundance: .
j_gene: TRBJ1-2
d_gene: .
v_gene: TRBV3-1/TRBV3-2

CDR3aa: CASSFGGGLDTQYF
CDR3nt: TGTGCCAGCAGCTTTGGCGGGGGGTTAGATACGCAGTATTTT
abundance: .
j_gene: TRBJ2-3
d_gene: TRBD2
v_gene: TRBV5-4

CDR3aa: CASSSLQGVQETQYF
CDR3nt: TGCGCCAGCAGCTCATTACAGGGTGTCCAAGAGACCCAGTACTTC
abundance: .
j_gene: TRBJ2-5
d_gene: .
v_gene: TRBV5-1

CDR3aa: CASSPPASGGPKIYEQFF
CDR3nt: TGTGCCAGCTCACCACCGGCTAGCGGGGGGCCAAAGATCTATGAGCAGTTCTTC
abundance: .
j_gene: TRBJ2-1
d_gene: TRBD2
v_gene: TRBV18

CDR3aa: CASSLSTDTQYF
CDR3nt: TGTGCCAGCAGCCTTAGCACAGATACGCAGTATTTT
abundance: .
j_gene: TRBJ2-3
d_gene: .
v_gene: TRBV11-1

CDR3aa: CASSLGRQSYEQYF
CDR3nt: TGTGCCAGCAGCTTAGGGCGACAATCCTACGAGCAGTACTTC
abundance: .
j_gene: TRBJ2-7
d_gene: .
v_gene: TRBV7-2

CDR3aa: CASSLAGGLTDTQYF
CDR3nt: TGTGCCAGCAGCCTAGCGGGGGGGCTCACAGATACGCAGTATTTT
abundance: .
j_gene: TRBJ2-3
d_gene: TRBD2
v_gene: TRBV13

CDR3aa: CASSWDRGLSGNTIYF
CDR3nt: TGTGCCAGCAGCTGGGACAGGGGGCTATCTGGAAACACCATATATTTT
abundance: .
j_gene: TRBJ1-3
d_gene: TRBD1
v_gene: TRBV7-9

CDR3aa: CASSGPGGARTGELFF
CDR3nt: TGTGCCAGCAGCGGACCCGGGGGGGCCAGAACCGGGGAGCTGTTTTTT
abundance: .
j_gene: TRBJ2-2
d_gene: TRBD2
v_gene: TRBV9

CDR3aa: CAIRPGTGGKGYGYTF
CDR3nt: TGTGCCATCAGGCCCGGGACAGGGGGGAAAGGCTATGGCTACACCTTC
abundance: .
j_gene: TRBJ1-2
d_gene: TRBD1
v_gene: TRBV10-3

CDR3aa: CASSTNRGRDGYTF
CDR3nt: TGTGCCAGTAGTACCAACAGGGGGCGCGATGGCTACACCTTC
abundance: .
j_gene: TRBJ1-2
d_gene: TRBD1
v_gene: TRBV19

CDR3aa: CASSQERSQGYNEQFF
CDR3nt: TGTGCCAGCAGCCAAGAACGTTCGCAGGGGTACAATGAGCAGTTCTTC
abundance: .
j_gene: TRBJ2-1
d_gene: .
v_gene: TRBV4-2

CDR3aa: CASSPASSGNTDTQYF
CDR3nt: TGCGCCAGCAGCCCGGCCTCTAGCGGAAACACAGATACGCAGTATTTT
abundance: .
j_gene: TRBJ2-3
d_gene: TRBD2
v_gene: TRBV5-1

CDR3aa: CASRGGRSTDTQYF
CDR3nt: TGTGCCAGCAGAGGGGGACGGAGCACAGATACGCAGTATTTT
abundance: .
j_gene: TRBJ2-3
d_gene: .
v_gene: TRBV7-2

CDR3aa: CASRGQGGPNQPQHF
CDR3nt: TGTGCCAGCCGGGGACAGGGGGGACCAAATCAGCCCCAGCATTTT
abundance: .
j_gene: TRBJ1-5
d_gene: TRBD1
v_gene: TRBV28

CDR3aa: CASSLSIPGQIPGGYTF
CDR3nt: TGTGCCAGCAGCTTAAGTATCCCGGGACAAATTCCGGGGGGCTACACCTTC
abundance: .
j_gene: TRBJ1-2
d_gene: .
v_gene: TRBV7-9

CDR3aa: CASSLAVAGTGSNQPQHF
CDR3nt: TGTGCCAGCAGCTTAGCCGTAGCCGGGACAGGAAGCAATCAGCCCCAGCATTTT
abundance: .
j_gene: TRBJ1-5
d_gene: TRBD1
v_gene: TRBV7-9

CDR3aa: CASPPGGGSTEAFF
CDR3nt: TGTGCCAGCCCTCCTGGGGGCGGCAGCACTGAAGCTTTCTTT
abundance: .
j_gene: TRBJ1-1
d_gene: .
v_gene: TRBV28

CDR3aa: CASSRSHLYEQYF
CDR3nt: TGTGCCAGCAGCCGTAGCCACCTTTACGAGCAGTACTTC
abundance: once
j_gene: TRBJ2-7
d_gene: .
v_gene: TRBV3-1/TRBV3-2